The rows below give T cell receptor beta chains drawn from one sample of a study of cytomegalovirus exposure and HLA in healthy donors. Assay: immunoSEQ multiplex PCR; the TCRdb copy retains only in-frame clones and omits some. This sample carries tens of thousands of clones, with approximately 1% going to the ten biggest clones. The specimen was PBMCs. The receptors here all came from a woman aged 25 to 39 in good health and CMV-seronegative. Each CDR3 is given with its conserved first and last residue.

j_gene: TRBJ2-5
v_gene: TRBV5-1
CDR3aa: CASSKGQYQETQYF

j_gene: TRBJ2-7
v_gene: TRBV5-6
CDR3aa: CASSTGTGRGEQYF

j_gene: TRBJ2-3
v_gene: TRBV9
CDR3aa: CASSGSSGQGLADTQYF

j_gene: TRBJ2-2
v_gene: TRBV27
CDR3aa: CASSPLAGGNTGELFF

j_gene: TRBJ2-2
v_gene: TRBV5-6
CDR3aa: CASSSGLAGTTGELFF

j_gene: TRBJ2-7
v_gene: TRBV11-2
CDR3aa: CASSLGGGAYEQYF

j_gene: TRBJ2-1
v_gene: TRBV2
CDR3aa: CASSEWTSAYNEQFF

j_gene: TRBJ1-5
v_gene: TRBV2
CDR3aa: CASSGTGTNQPQHF

j_gene: TRBJ2-5
v_gene: TRBV5-1
CDR3aa: CASSLGQTGPSSGETQYF

j_gene: TRBJ1-1
v_gene: TRBV30
CDR3aa: CAWSHTQGEAFF

j_gene: TRBJ1-1
v_gene: TRBV5-6
CDR3aa: CASSLGPQGMPEAFF

j_gene: TRBJ1-3
v_gene: TRBV30
CDR3aa: CAWTRDRVPVESGNTIYF

j_gene: TRBJ2-7
v_gene: TRBV7-9
CDR3aa: CASSLGVRGQNEQYF

j_gene: TRBJ2-2
v_gene: TRBV29-1
CDR3aa: CSVRTSGEGELFF

j_gene: TRBJ2-1
v_gene: TRBV30
CDR3aa: CAVESPTSMNEQFF

j_gene: TRBJ2-3
v_gene: TRBV7-8
CDR3aa: CASSAPEAGESDTQYF

j_gene: TRBJ2-5
v_gene: TRBV5-6
CDR3aa: CASSLGQPRETQYF

j_gene: TRBJ2-2
v_gene: TRBV5-1
CDR3aa: CASSLEGLYTGELFF

j_gene: TRBJ2-3
v_gene: TRBV7-9
CDR3aa: CASSHTGDTQYF

j_gene: TRBJ2-5
v_gene: TRBV6-5
CDR3aa: CASSYVEQETQYF

j_gene: TRBJ1-5
v_gene: TRBV5-6
CDR3aa: CASSLRSGLSNQPQHF

j_gene: TRBJ2-3
v_gene: TRBV6-5
CDR3aa: CASRDAGAGTQYF

j_gene: TRBJ2-6
v_gene: TRBV30
CDR3aa: CAWSQDRVLYGANVLTF

j_gene: TRBJ2-5
v_gene: TRBV2
CDR3aa: CASSDSRTQETQYF

j_gene: TRBJ1-6
v_gene: TRBV25-1
CDR3aa: CASADRGNSPLHF

j_gene: TRBJ2-2
v_gene: TRBV5-6
CDR3aa: CASSWAPENTGELFF

j_gene: TRBJ2-3
v_gene: TRBV2
CDR3aa: CASSPGGTNGHF

j_gene: TRBJ2-7
v_gene: TRBV6-1
CDR3aa: CASTPEGHSAYEQYF